The 5 T cell receptor beta chains given below trace back to one sample, sequenced in a study of OX40 agonist ivuxolimab in advanced cancers. Clones were read by immunoSEQ multiplex PCR, and TCRdb kept only the in-frame ones, dropping some. The table shows under 70,000 clones, with 75% to 90% occurring only once. Here the sequenced sample was CD4+ or CD8+ T cells sorted from blood, taken in a trial of the OX40 agonist ivuxolimab. The receptors shown here come from an adult with an advanced solid tumor such as melanoma, head and neck, liver or kidney cancer.

This sequence joins TRBV5-1 and TRBJ2-2, with TRBD1 as a possible D gene (6 bases). Trimming took 4 bases from V and 3 from J, leaving 10 bases between them. Germline values: CDR1 SGHRS, CDR2 YFSETQ. The CDR3 loop spans 14 amino acids. CDR3 protein: CASSLQGYTGELFF. CDR3 DNA sequence: TGCGCCAGCAGCCTACAGGGTTACACCGGGGAGCTGTTTTTT.

The rearrangement uses TRBV5-4 and TRBJ2-3, with D maybe TRBD1 (6 bases). V gave up 3 bases and J gave up 4 bases, with 12 bases separating them. Per the germline V gene, CDR1 is SGHNT and CDR2 is YYREEE (reference sequence). The CDR3 runs 14 residues. The CDR3 protein is CASSSLKGADTQYF. In DNA, the CDR3 is TGTGCCAGCAGCTCACTGAAGGGGGCAGATACGCAGTATTTT. The whole variable domain, filled in from reference TRBV5-4 and TRBJ2-3, reads ETGVTQSPTHLIKTRGQQVTLRCSSQSGHNTVSWYQQALGQGPQFIFQYYREEENGRGNFPPRFSGLQFPNYSSELNVNALELDDSALYLCASSSLKGADTQYFGPGTRLTVL.

The rearrangement uses TRBV28 and TRBJ2-7, with D possibly matching TRBD2 (6 bases). This CDR3 is built from 14 residues. The germline gives CDR1 MDHEN, CDR2 SYDVKM. The ends were cut back, 11 bases at V and 0 bases at J, with 17 bases in the middle. CDR3 in amino acids: CASSTPGSSYEQYF. The CDR3 DNA sequence: TGTGCCTCCTCTACGCCCGGGAGCTCCTACGAGCAGTACTTC.

This chain links TRBV28 with TRBJ2-7; either TRBD1 or TRBD2 may supply D (6 bases each). The V end was cut by 5 bases, the J end by 2 bases, with 13 bases between. The CDR3 length is 14 residues. Germline V gene sequence: CDR1 MDHEN, CDR2 SYDVKM. Here the CDR3 DNA reads TGTGCCAGCAGTCTTCGGGGGCCGACCTACGAGCAGTACTTC. It is translated as CASSLRGPTYEQYF.

The chain is built from TRBV12-5 and TRBJ2-7; D is unresolved. Trimming pared 0 bases from V and 0 bases from J, leaving 9 bases between. The CDR3 is 15 amino acids. Germline values: CDR1 LGHNT, CDR2 FRNRAP. CDR3 sequence reads: CASGLVASSSYEQYF. CDR3 DNA sequence: TGTGCTAGTGGTTTGGTAGCGTCGAGCTCCTACGAGCAGTACTTC.